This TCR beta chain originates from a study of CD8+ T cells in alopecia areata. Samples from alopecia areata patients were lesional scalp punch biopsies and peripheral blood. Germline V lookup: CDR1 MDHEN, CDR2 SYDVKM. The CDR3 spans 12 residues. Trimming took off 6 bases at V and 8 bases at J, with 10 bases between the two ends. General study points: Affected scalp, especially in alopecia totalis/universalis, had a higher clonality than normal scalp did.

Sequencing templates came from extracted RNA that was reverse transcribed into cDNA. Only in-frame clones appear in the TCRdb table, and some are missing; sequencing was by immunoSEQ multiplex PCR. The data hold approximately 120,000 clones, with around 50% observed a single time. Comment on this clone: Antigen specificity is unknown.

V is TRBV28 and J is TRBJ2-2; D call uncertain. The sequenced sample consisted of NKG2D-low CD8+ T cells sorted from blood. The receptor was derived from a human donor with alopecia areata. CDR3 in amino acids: CASSLPTGELFF. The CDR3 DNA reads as TGTGCCAGCAGCCTGCCTACGGGGGAGCTGTTTTTT.